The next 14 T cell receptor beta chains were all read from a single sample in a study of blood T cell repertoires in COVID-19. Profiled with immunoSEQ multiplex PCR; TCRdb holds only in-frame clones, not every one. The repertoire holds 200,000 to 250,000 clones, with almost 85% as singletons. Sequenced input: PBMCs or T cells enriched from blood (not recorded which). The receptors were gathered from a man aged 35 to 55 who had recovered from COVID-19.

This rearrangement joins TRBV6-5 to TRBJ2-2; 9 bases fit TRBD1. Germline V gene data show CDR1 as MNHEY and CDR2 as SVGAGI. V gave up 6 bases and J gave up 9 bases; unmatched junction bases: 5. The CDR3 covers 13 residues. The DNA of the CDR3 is TGTGCCAGCAGGGACGGGACAGGGTGGGAGCTGTTTTTT. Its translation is CASRDGTGWELFF.

The CDR3 loop reads CASSLSETQYF. The CDR3 nucleotides read TGTGCCAGCAGCCTGTCGGAGACCCAGTACTTC. The gene calls are TRBV3-1 (or the pseudogene TRBV3-2) and TRBJ2-5; D not certain. The CDR3 totals 11 residues. V was trimmed by 4 bases and J by 5 bases, leaving 5 bases between them. Germline V gene lookup returns CDR1 LGHDT and CDR2 YNNKEL (reference sequence).

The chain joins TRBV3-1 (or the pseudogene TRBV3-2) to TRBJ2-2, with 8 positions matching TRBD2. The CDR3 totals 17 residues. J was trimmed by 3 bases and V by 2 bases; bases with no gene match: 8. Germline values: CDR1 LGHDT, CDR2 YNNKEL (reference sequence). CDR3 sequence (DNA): TGTGCCAGCAGCCAAACCGGGACTAGGGGTCACACCGGGGAGCTGTTTTTT. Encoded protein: CASSQTGTRGHTGELFF.

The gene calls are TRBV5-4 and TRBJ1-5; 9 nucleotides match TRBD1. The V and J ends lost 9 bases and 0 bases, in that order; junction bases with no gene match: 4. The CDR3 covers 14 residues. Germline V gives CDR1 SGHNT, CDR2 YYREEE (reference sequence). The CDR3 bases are TGTGCCACCCGGGACAGGGATAGCAATCAGCCCCAGCATTTT. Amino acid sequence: CATRDRDSNQPQHF. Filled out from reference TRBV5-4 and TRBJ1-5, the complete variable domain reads ETGVTQSPTHLIKTRGQQVTLRCSSQSGHNTVSWYQQALGQGPQFIFQYYREEENGRGNFPPRFSGLQFPNYSSELNVNALELDDSALYLCATRDRDSNQPQHFGDGTRLSIL.

CDR3 amino acids: CASSLNRGNYGYTF. CDR3 DNA sequence: TGTGCCAGCAGCCTGAACAGGGGAAACTATGGCTACACCTTC. The V and J genes are TRBV6-5 and TRBJ1-2, with 7 positions matching TRBD1. The CDR3 spans 14 residues. Per the germline V gene, CDR1 is MNHEY and CDR2 is SVGAGI. The V segment lost 6 bases and the J segment 2 bases; nucleotides outside the gene matches: 6.

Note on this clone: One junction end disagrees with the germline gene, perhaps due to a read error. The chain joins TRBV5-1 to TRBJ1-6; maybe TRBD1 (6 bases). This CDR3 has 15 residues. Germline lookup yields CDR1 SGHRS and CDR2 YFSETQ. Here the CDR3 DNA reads TGCGCCGGCAGCTTGGAAGGGACACCAAATTCACCCCTCCACTTT. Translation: CAGSLEGTPNSPLHF.

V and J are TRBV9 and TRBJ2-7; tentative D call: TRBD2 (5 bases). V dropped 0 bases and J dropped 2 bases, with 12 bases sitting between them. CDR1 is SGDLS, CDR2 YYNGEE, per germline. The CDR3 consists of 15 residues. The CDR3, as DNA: TGTGCCAGCAGCGTAGCAGAGGGCCAAACCTACGAGCAGTACTTC. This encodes CASSVAEGQTYEQYF.

The CDR3 nucleotides are TGTGCCAGCAGCATACCTTGGGTCCCGGACAGTAAGATGAAACAGTTCTTC. This encodes CASSIPWVPDSKMKQFF. V usage is TRBV21-1 and J usage is TRBJ2-1; the D call of TRBD1 is as the table states it, not checked on the DNA. TRBV21-1 is flagged as a pseudogene. The CDR3 runs to 17 residues.

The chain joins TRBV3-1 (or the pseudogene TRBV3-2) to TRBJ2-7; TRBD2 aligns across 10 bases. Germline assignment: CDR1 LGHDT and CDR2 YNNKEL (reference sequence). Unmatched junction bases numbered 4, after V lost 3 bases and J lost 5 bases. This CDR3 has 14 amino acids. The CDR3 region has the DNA TGTGCCAGCAGCCAGATAGCGGGAGGAAACGAGCAGTACTTC. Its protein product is CASSQIAGGNEQYF.

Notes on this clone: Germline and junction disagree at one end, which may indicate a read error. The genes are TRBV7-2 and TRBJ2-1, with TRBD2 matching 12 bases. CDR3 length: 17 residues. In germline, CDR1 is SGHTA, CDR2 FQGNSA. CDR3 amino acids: CASTLNSGLAGYNEQFF. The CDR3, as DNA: TGTGCCAGCACCTTAAACTCCGGACTAGCGGGGTACAATGAGCAGTTCTTC.

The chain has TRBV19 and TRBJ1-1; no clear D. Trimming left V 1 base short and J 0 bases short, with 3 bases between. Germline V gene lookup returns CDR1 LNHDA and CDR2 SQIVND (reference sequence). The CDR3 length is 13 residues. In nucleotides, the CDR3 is TGTGCCAGTAGTATAGTCGTGAACACTGAAGCTTTCTTT. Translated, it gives CASSIVVNTEAFF.

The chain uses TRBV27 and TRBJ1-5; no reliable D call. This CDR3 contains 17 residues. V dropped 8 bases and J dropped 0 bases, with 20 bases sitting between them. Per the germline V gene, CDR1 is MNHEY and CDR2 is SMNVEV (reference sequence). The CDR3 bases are TGTGCCAGCGCCCCGTTTGGCCGGAGTTATAGCAATCAGCCCCAGCATTTT. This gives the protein CASAPFGRSYSNQPQHF.

CDR3 in DNA: TGCGCCAGCAGCTTAACAGGGGTAGAGACGGAAAAACTGTTTTTT. It codes for CASSLTGVETEKLFF. The chain uses TRBV5-1 and TRBJ1-4, with 7 bases aligning to TRBD1. The CDR3 sequence is 15 residues long. Per germline, CDR1 SGHRS and CDR2 YFSETQ. The ends lost 2 bases at V and 8 bases at J; junction bases unmatched: 9.

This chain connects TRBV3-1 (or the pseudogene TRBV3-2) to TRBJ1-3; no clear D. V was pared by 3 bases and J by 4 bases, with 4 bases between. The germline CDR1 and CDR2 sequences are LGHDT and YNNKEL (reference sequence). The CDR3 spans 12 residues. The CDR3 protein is CASSHRGNTIYF. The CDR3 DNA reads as TGTGCCAGCAGCCATAGAGGAAACACCATATATTTT.